This entry concerns a single T cell receptor beta chain. The sample comes from a study of blood T cell repertoires in COVID-19. Study-level background: PBMCs, B-cell-depleted T cells, or T cells were the source of the cDNA or gDNA that made up the material.

TCRdb's table, derived via immunoSEQ multiplex PCR, lists solely in-frame clones and lacks some. The sample includes almost 350,000 clones, roughly nine tenths seen only once; the top ten take 3.5% to 4%. The germline V gene has CDR1 SGHNT and CDR2 YYREEE (reference sequence). The J segment lost 2 bases and the V segment lost 4 bases, leaving 12 bases of the junction unmatched. The CDR3 is 18 residues long. The chain has TRBV5-4 and TRBJ2-4; 10 nucleotides align to TRBD1. The specimen was peripheral blood. The TCR originated in a woman aged 55-69 years with COVID-19, enrolled during active disease. The CDR3 region is CASSPGTGVGISKNIQYF. CDR3 nucleotide sequence: TGTGCCAGCAGCCCCGGGACAGGGGTGGGTATTTCCAAAAACATTCAGTACTTC. Full variable domain (rest looked up from reference TRBV5-4 and TRBJ2-4): ETGVTQSPTHLIKTRGQQVTLRCSSQSGHNTVSWYQQALGQGPQFIFQYYREEENGRGNFPPRFSGLQFPNYSSELNVNALELDDSALYLCASSPGTGVGISKNIQYFGAGTRLSVL.